This is a list of T cell receptor beta chains from one sample in a study of T cell responses to AZD1222 COVID-19 vaccine. Clones were sequenced by immunoSEQ multiplex PCR, and TCRdb holds only the in-frame ones, with some missing. The sample shows roughly 180,000 clones, roughly nine tenths of them seen only once. The sequencing here drew on peripheral blood, taken on day 0 of AZD1222 vaccination. The receptors shown here come from an adult in good health. Both conserved end residues are part of each CDR3. A D gene is named only where the DNA matches it firmly. Clone size is stated in some rows and not others, as once, few, many or a class when expanded.

size	D	V	J	DNA	CDR3
-	-	TRBV30	TRBJ1-2	TGTGCCGGGACCCCCGGGCCCTACAACAACTATGGCTACACCTTC	CAGTPGPYNNYGYTF
once	-	TRBV2	TRBJ2-1	TGTGCCAGCAACCAACTAGGTTCCTACAATGAGCAGTTCTTC	CASNQLGSYNEQFF
-	-	TRBV10-2	TRBJ1-6	TGCGCCACCGGAGTGGGACCCCTCCACTTT	CATGVGPLHF
-	-	TRBV28	TRBJ1-1	TGTGCCAGCAGTTCCCGGGCGGGTTGGACTGAAGCTTTCTTT	CASSSRAGWTEAFF
once	-	TRBV4-3	TRBJ1-3	TGCGCCAGCAGCCAAGATCCACCTTCTGGAAACACCATATATTTT	CASSQDPPSGNTIYF
few	TRBD1	TRBV6-4	TRBJ1-6	TGTGCCAGCAGTGACTCGCCAGGGGGCAATTCACCCCTCCACTTT	CASSDSPGGNSPLHF
-	-	TRBV5-1	TRBJ1-2	TGCGCCAGCAGCTTTGACAGTAACTATGGCTACACCTTC	CASSFDSNYGYTF
-	-	TRBV5-5	TRBJ1-4	TGTGCCAGCTTCCTCGATGCAACTAATGAAAAACTGTTTTTT	CASFLDATNEKLFF
-	-	TRBV21-1	TRBJ2-2	TGTGCCAGCAGCAAAGCGGGCGGGGGGGCCGCCACCGGGGAGCTGTTTTTT	CASSKAGGGAATGELFF
-	-	TRBV5-1	TRBJ2-7	TGCGCCAGCAGCTTGGTTTCAGGCGAGCAGTACTTC	CASSLVSGEQYF
-	-	TRBV5-4	TRBJ2-5	TGTGCCAGCAGCCGACAGGTCGGGGAGACCCAGTACTTC	CASSRQVGETQYF
-	TRBD1	TRBV10-2	TRBJ1-2	TGCGCCAGCAGTCGCACACTCGGTAACAGGGGGGAAAACTATGGCTACACCTTC	CASSRTLGNRGENYGYTF
-	-	TRBV12-3/TRBV12-4	TRBJ1-1	TGTGCCAGCAGGACACAGTTGAGGGGCGGGGCTTTCTTT	CASRTQLRGGAFF
-	TRBD1	TRBV4-1	TRBJ1-5	TGCGCCAGCAGCCAAGAACCGGGACAGGGCTCTCGGCCCCAGCATTTT	CASSQEPGQGSRPQHF
-	TRBD1	TRBV20-1	TRBJ1-5	TGCAGTGCTAGTTTTTCCAGGGGGCGGGAACAGCCCCAGCATTTT	CSASFSRGREQPQHF
-	-	TRBV6-5	TRBJ2-5	TGTGCCAGCAGTTACGCCACTCCAAAGGGGGAGACCCAGTACTTC	CASSYATPKGETQYF
-	-	TRBV2	TRBJ2-5	TGTGCCAGCAGTGGGGGACGTTCGGAGACCCAGTACTTC	CASSGGRSETQYF
-	-	TRBV28	TRBJ1-5	TGTGCCAGCAGTTTAAATGGCCACCGCCCGGGACACAACTTCAATCAGCCCCAGCATTTT	CASSLNGHRPGHNFNQPQHF
-	TRBD1	TRBV29-1	TRBJ2-1	TGCACCATCCTAGGGACAGGGAACTCCTACAATGAGCAGTTCTTC	CTILGTGNSYNEQFF
-	-	TRBV2	TRBJ2-7	TGTGCCAGCAGCGACTGGGGGACCAACTACGAGCAGTACTTC	CASSDWGTNYEQYF
-	TRBD2	TRBV6-5	TRBJ2-7	TGTGCCAGCACCCCGAGCGGGGGGATCTCCTACGAGCAGTACTTC	CASTPSGGISYEQYF
-	-	TRBV7-2	TRBJ2-7	TGTGCCAGCAGCCCCCCAGCCTACGAGCAGTACTTC	CASSPPAYEQYF
-	-	TRBV27	TRBJ1-1	TGTGCCAGCAGTTTCCTGGCGGGGGCGAACACTGAAGCTTTCTTT	CASSFLAGANTEAFF
-	-	TRBV7-2	TRBJ2-7	TGTGCCAGCGGCCCGACAGGCCTCTACGAGCAGTACTTC	CASGPTGLYEQYF
-	-	TRBV5-5	TRBJ2-2	TGTGCCAGCAGCGAAGGCGGACAGCGAAACACCGGGGAGCTGTTTTTT	CASSEGGQRNTGELFF
-	-	TRBV6-5	TRBJ1-2	TGTGCCAGCAGTTCAGGACATCTTAACTATGGCTACACCTTC	CASSSGHLNYGYTF
-	-	TRBV28	TRBJ1-2	TGTGCCAGCAGCCTACCTACAAACTATGGCTACACCTTC	CASSLPTNYGYTF
-	TRBD2	TRBV5-4	TRBJ2-3	TGTGCCAGCAGCTTGGCGGGAGGAGAGAGAGATACGCAGTATTTT	CASSLAGGERDTQYF
-	-	TRBV9	TRBJ2-3	TGTGCCAGCAGCGCCAGGGGTAGCACAGATACGCAGTATTTT	CASSARGSTDTQYF
once	TRBD2	TRBV19	TRBJ2-1	TGTGCCACCGGGACTAGCGGATACAATGAGCAGTTCTTC	CATGTSGYNEQFF
-	-	TRBV10-1	TRBJ1-5	TGCGCCAGCAGTATGGGGGCTGAGCAGCCCCAGCATTTT	CASSMGAEQPQHF
-	TRBD1	TRBV19	TRBJ1-1	TGTGCCAGTAGCTCCCTGGGACAGGGGACCACTGAAGCTTTCTTT	CASSSLGQGTTEAFF
-	-	TRBV27	TRBJ1-4	TGTGCCAGCAGTTCATACATTACCGGACAGCTAAAACTGTTTTTT	CASSSYITGQLKLFF
-	-	TRBV5-6	TRBJ1-2	TGTGCCAGCAGCTTGGAACACATCTATGGCTACACCTTC	CASSLEHIYGYTF
-	TRBD1	TRBV5-5	TRBJ1-1	TGTGCCAGCAGCCGTGAGCTAGGACAGGTGAACACTGAAGCTTTCTTT	CASSRELGQVNTEAFF
once	-	TRBV29-1	TRBJ2-1	TGCAGCCCCGAGAGGACTACCAGGCGCAATGAGCAGTTCTTC	CSPERTTRRNEQFF
-	TRBD1	TRBV11-3	TRBJ2-2	TGTGCCAGCAGAAACAGGGGGCTGGGCGGGGAGCTGTTTTTT	CASRNRGLGGELFF
-	-	TRBV6-6	TRBJ2-7	TGTGCCAGCAGATCTAACTCCTACGAGCAGTACTTC	CASRSNSYEQYF
once	-	TRBV30	TRBJ2-7	TGTGCCTGGAAGGGTCAGGACTACGAGCAGTACTTC	CAWKGQDYEQYF
-	TRBD1	TRBV5-8	TRBJ1-5	TGTGCCAGCAGGGGACAGGGCGAACCGCCCCAGCATTTT	CASRGQGEPPQHF
-	-	TRBV24-1	TRBJ2-2	TGTGCCACCAGTCGGCAGGGGATGACTAGCCCAATCTTT	CATSRQGMTSPIF
-	TRBD2	TRBV10-2	TRBJ2-1	TGCGCCAGCAGTGGGGGGCTAGCGGGAGGAGGAGAGCAGTTCTTC	CASSGGLAGGGEQFF
-	-	TRBV27	TRBJ2-1	TGTGCCAGCAGTTTCGACAGATCCTACAATGAGCAGTTCTTC	CASSFDRSYNEQFF